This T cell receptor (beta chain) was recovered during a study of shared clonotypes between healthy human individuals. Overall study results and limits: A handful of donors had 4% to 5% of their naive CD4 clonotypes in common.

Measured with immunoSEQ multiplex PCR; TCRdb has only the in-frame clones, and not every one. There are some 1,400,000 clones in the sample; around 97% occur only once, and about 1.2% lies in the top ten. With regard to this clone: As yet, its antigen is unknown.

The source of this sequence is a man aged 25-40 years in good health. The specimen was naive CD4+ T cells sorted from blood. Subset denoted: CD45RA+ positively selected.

The CDR3 bases are TGCGCCAGCAGCTCCGGGTCCTACGAGCAGTACTTC. It specifies CASSSGSYEQYF. The V call is TRBV5-1, the J call TRBJ2-7; D is ambiguous. The V gene lost 3 bases and the J gene lost 1 base, with 5 bases spanning the gap. Per the germline V gene, CDR1 is SGHRS and CDR2 is YFSETQ. The CDR3 extends over 12 amino acids.